One and the same sample provided the 2 T cell receptor beta chains below, sequenced in a study of OX40 agonist ivuxolimab in advanced cancers. Generated by immunoSEQ multiplex PCR, the TCRdb table keeps only in-frame clones and is missing some. The sample consists of tens of thousands of clones, around 79% of them appearing once. The material sequenced was CD4+ or CD8+ T cells sorted from blood, taken in a trial of the OX40 agonist ivuxolimab. These receptors originate from an adult with an advanced solid tumor such as melanoma, head and neck, liver or kidney cancer.

The chain recombines TRBV5-1 with TRBJ2-5; D is possibly TRBD1 (6 bases). V gave up 2 bases and J gave up 4 bases, with 15 bases separating them. Germline values: CDR1 SGHRS, CDR2 YFSETQ. This CDR3 spans 15 amino acids. CDR3 sequence (DNA): TGCGCCAGCAGCTTTGCGGACAGCGCGGGAGAGACCCAGTACTTC. Protein: CASSFADSAGETQYF. Filled out from reference TRBV5-1 and TRBJ2-5, the complete variable domain reads KAGVTQTPRYLIKTRGQQVTLSCSPISGHRSVSWYQQTPGQGLQFLFEYFSETQRNKGNFPGRFSGRQFSNSRSEMNVSTLELGDSALYLCASSFADSAGETQYFGPGTRLLVL.

In this sample, this clone turned up once. The chain links TRBV30 to TRBJ2-5; D is uncertain. Germline CDR1 and CDR2: GTSNPN and SVGIG (reference sequence). V was cut by 2 bases and J by 4 bases, with 5 bases left in between. The CDR3 is 11 residues long. CDR3 DNA sequence: TGTGCCTGGAGTCTAGGAGAGACCCAGTACTTC. As protein: CAWSLGETQYF. Filled out from reference TRBV30 and TRBJ2-5, the complete variable domain reads SQTIHQWPATLVQPVGSPLSLECTVEGTSNPNLYWYRQAAGRGLQLLFYSVGIGQISSEVPQNLSASRPQDRQFILSSKKLLLSDSGFYLCAWSLGETQYFGPGTRLLVL.